The clone carrying this T cell receptor (beta chain) showed up just once. The sample belongs to a study of blood T cell repertoires in COVID-19. The protocol was immunoSEQ multiplex PCR, while the TCRdb copy is restricted to in-frame clones and leaves out a portion. Of around 100,000 clones listed, approximately 86% were seen once; the top ten hold about 4.5%. There are 18 residues in the CDR3. Germline CDR1 reads LGHDT; CDR2 reads YNNKEL (reference sequence). The V end lost 1 base, the J end lost 0 bases, and 13 bases lay between the germline ends. Sample: peripheral blood. The gene calls are TRBV3-1 (or the pseudogene TRBV3-2) and TRBJ2-6, with D maybe TRBD1 (5 bases). The receptor was isolated from a man aged 35 to 55 with acute or convalescent COVID-19. The DNA for the CDR3 is TGTGCCAGCAGCCAAGCAGGGCTCAAGAGCTCTGGGGCCAACGTCCTGACTTTC. This codes for CASSQAGLKSSGANVLTF.